This record concerns one TCR beta chain sequence. The antigen remains unidentified. MiXCR, run by TCRdb on the RT-PCR reads, gives a single entry per CDR3 protein. Seen here are fewer than 700,000 distinct CDR3 sequences, approximately 13% observed once, and the top ten hold around 13%. Germline CDR1 reads SGHTA; CDR2 reads FQGNSA. The V and J ends lost 4 bases and 6 bases respectively, with 7 bases between them. This CDR3 contains 12 residues. This entry belongs to a study of response to subunit inactivated influenza vaccine. General study results and limits: That few new T cells are recruited by each seasonal influenza vaccination was the authors' suggestion.

This chain joins TRBV7-2 and TRBJ1-5, with D uncertain. The sequence came from a man aged 45-65 years who received an inactivated influenza vaccine. The sequences come from PBMCs from blood, collected about 40 days after vaccination. The DNA for the CDR3 is TGTGCCAGCAGCTCCAGTGTTCAGCCCCAGCATTTT. Its translation: CASSSSVQPQHF.